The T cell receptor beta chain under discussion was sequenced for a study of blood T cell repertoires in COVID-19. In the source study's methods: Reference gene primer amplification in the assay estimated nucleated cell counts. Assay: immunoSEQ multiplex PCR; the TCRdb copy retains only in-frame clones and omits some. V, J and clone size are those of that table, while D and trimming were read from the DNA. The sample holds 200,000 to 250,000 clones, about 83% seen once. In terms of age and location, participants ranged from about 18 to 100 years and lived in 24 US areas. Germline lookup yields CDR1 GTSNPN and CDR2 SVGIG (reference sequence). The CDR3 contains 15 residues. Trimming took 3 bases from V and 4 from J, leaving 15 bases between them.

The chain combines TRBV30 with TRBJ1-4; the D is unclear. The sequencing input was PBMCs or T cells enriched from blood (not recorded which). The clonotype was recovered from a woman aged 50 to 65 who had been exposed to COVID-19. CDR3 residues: CAWRGRRLINEKLFF. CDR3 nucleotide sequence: TGTGCCTGGAGGGGCAGACGCCTTATTAATGAAAAACTGTTTTTT.